Listed below are T cell receptor beta chains from one sample, sequenced in a study of OX40 agonist ivuxolimab in advanced cancers. Method: immunoSEQ multiplex PCR; TCRdb's copy keeps in-frame clones and lacks some. The sample comprises around 14,000 clones, more than 65% of which are singletons, and roughly 30% rests with the top ten. The sequences come from CD4+ or CD8+ T cells sorted from blood, collected in a trial of the OX40 agonist ivuxolimab. All receptors derive from an adult with an advanced solid tumor such as melanoma, head and neck, liver or kidney cancer. Each CDR3 is given with its conserved first and last residue.

V gene	J gene	CDR3 protein
TRBV5-4	TRBJ2-1	CASSYGQGDEQFF
TRBV7-9	TRBJ1-2	CASSLGGGGYTF
TRBV9	TRBJ2-2	CASSPTRHYTGELFF
TRBV30	TRBJ2-1	CAWSSGQGGFDEQFF
TRBV6-1	TRBJ2-7	CASSVESSSYEQYF
TRBV6-6	TRBJ1-2	CASTSTADSYSYTF
TRBV11-2	TRBJ2-3	CASSLVTIGGTDTQYF
TRBV10-1	TRBJ2-5	CASSEYSWETQYF
TRBV7-8	TRBJ1-5	CASSLLGRGVDQPQHF
TRBV5-1	TRBJ2-1	CASSEEQGARSDEQFF